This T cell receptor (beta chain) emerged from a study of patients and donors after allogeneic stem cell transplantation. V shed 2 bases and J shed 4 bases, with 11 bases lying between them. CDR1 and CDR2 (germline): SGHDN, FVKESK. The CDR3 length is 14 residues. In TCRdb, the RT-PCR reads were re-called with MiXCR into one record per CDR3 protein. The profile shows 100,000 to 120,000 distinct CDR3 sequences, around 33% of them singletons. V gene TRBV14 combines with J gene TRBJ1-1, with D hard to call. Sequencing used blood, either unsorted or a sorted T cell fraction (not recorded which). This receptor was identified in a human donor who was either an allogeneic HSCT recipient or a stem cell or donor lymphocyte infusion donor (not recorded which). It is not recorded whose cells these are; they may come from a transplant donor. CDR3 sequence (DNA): TGTGCCAGCAGCCAATGGGCAGGAGGCACTGAAGCTTTCTTT. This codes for CASSQWAGGTEAFF.